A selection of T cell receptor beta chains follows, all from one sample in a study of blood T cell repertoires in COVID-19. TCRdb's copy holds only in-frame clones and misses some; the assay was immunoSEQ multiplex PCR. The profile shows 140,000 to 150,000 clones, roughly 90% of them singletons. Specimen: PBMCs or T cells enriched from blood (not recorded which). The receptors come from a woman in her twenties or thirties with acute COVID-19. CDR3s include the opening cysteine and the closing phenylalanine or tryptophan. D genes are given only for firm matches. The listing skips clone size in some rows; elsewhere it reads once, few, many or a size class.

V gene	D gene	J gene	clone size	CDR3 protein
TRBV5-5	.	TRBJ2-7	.	CASSWSSYEQYF
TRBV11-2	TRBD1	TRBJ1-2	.	CASSFGTGGFYGYTF
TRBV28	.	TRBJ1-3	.	CASSLGRVILGNTIYF
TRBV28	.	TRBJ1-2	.	CASRISGGDYGYTF
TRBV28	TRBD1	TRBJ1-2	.	CASRGDRAGYTF
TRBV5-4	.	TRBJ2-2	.	CASSFPDTGELFF
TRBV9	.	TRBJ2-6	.	CASSLGQHWSGANVLTF
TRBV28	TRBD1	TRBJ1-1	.	CASPKPGQGFTEAFF
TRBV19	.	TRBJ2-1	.	CASSIMAGSMSYNEQFF
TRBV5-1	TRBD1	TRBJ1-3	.	CASSSGTASGNTIYF
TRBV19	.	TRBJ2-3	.	CASSIEVTDTQYF
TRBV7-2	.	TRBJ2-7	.	CASSFRQAIPSEQYF
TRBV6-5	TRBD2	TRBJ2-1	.	CASSYLAGGSNEQFF
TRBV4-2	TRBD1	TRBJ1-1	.	CASSQTGGGTEAFF
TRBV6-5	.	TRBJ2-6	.	CASRLSGSGANVLTF
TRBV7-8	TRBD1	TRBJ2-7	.	CASSLGGTGGYEQYF
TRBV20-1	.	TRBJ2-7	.	CSASSLVYEQYF
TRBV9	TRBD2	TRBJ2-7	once	CASSVGEGEQYF
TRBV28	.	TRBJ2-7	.	CASSLQAGEQYF
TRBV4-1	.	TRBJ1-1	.	CASSQGPGGVNTEAFF
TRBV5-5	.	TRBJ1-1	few	CASSLGRQPEAFF
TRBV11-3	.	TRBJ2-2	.	CASSPGGAGNTGELFF
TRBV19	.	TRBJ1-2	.	CASTQPQTGFFYGYTF
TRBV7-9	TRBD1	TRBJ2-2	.	CASSPAPGGNTGELFF
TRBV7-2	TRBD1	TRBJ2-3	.	CASSPHYPRTGGDTQYF
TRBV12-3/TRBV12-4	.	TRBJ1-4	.	CASSFISNEKLFF
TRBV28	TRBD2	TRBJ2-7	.	CASWSSGRSSYEQYF